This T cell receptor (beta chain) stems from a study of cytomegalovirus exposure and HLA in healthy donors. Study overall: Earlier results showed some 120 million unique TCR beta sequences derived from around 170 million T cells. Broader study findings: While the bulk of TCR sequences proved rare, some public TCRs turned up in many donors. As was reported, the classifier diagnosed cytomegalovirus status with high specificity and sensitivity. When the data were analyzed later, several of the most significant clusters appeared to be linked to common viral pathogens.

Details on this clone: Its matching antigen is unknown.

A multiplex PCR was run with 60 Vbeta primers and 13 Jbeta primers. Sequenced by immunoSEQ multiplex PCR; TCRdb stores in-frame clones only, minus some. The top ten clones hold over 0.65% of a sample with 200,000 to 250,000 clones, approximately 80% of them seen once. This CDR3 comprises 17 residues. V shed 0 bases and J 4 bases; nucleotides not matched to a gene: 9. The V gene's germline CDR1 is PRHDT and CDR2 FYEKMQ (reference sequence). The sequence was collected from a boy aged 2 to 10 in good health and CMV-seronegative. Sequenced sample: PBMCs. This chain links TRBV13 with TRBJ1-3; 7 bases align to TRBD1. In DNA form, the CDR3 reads TGTGCCAGCAGCTTAGGCTTGGACAGGCGGACGGGAAACACCATATATTTT. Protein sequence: CASSLGLDRRTGNTIYF.